The 9 T cell receptor beta chains given below trace back to one sample, sequenced in a study of blood T cell repertoires in COVID-19. Sequenced by immunoSEQ multiplex PCR; TCRdb stores in-frame clones only, minus some. The sample includes fewer than 250,000 clones, 70% to 85% of them seen just once. Sequenced: PBMCs or T cells enriched from blood (not recorded which). The origin of the receptors is a man in his sixties who had recovered from COVID-19.

The CDR3 sequence is CATSETTTGEQYF. As DNA, the CDR3 is TGTGCCACCAGTGAGACTACGACTGGAGAGCAGTACTTC. This rearrangement joins TRBV24-1 to TRBJ2-7; maybe TRBD2 (5 bases). From germline, CDR1 is KGHDR and CDR2 SFDVKD. There are 13 residues in the CDR3. V gave up 4 bases and J gave up 7 bases, with 13 bases separating them.

This chain links TRBV29-1 with TRBJ2-7, with D tentatively TRBD2 (6 bases). In germline, CDR1 is SQVTM, CDR2 ANQGSEA. The length of the CDR3 is 14 residues. Between the trimmed V and J ends, which lost 4 bases and 7 bases, there was a span of 20 bases. CDR3 sequence (DNA): TGCAGCGTTGCACGCGGGGCCTCGGTCGGGGAGCAGTACTTC. Its protein product is CSVARGASVGEQYF.

V usage is TRBV2 and J usage is TRBJ2-7; 7 bases align to TRBD2. CDR3 size: 15 residues. Germline CDR1 reads SNHLY; CDR2 reads FYNNEI. The V gene end was trimmed by 7 bases and the J gene end by 3 bases; junction bases not matched to a gene: 12. This CDR3 reads CASNSRAGPVYEQYF. DNA of the CDR3: TGTGCCAGCAATAGCAGAGCGGGGCCTGTCTACGAGCAGTACTTC.

A few counts support this clone. The chain couples TRBV19 to TRBJ2-7; TRBD2 agrees at 7 bases. Germline loops: CDR1 LNHDA, CDR2 SQIVND (reference sequence). The CDR3 loop spans 18 amino acids. The trim removed 4 bases at V and 0 bases at J, leaving 15 bases unmatched. CDR3 in amino acids: CASSTQVASGVISYEQYF. The CDR3 nucleotides read TGTGCCAGTAGTACTCAGGTGGCTAGCGGAGTTATCTCCTACGAGCAGTACTTC.

The genes are TRBV2 and TRBJ1-5; 7 nucleotides agree with TRBD1. Losses at the gene ends were 4 bases for V and 6 bases for J; bases not matched to a gene: 9. Germline V gene data show CDR1 as SNHLY and CDR2 as FYNNEI. The CDR3 is made up of 15 amino acids. The CDR3 nucleotides read TGTGCCAGCAGTGCCGAACAGGGGACGGGTCAGCCCCAGCATTTT. It translates to CASSAEQGTGQPQHF.

This rearrangement joins TRBV5-5 to TRBJ1-1, with 10 bases fitting TRBD1. The CDR3 runs to 16 residues. The germline V gene has CDR1 SGHKS and CDR2 YYEKEE (reference sequence). Trimming cost V 4 bases and J 0 bases; bases outside gene matches: 6. CDR3 residues: CASSLRQGALNTEAFF. Here the CDR3 DNA reads TGTGCCAGCAGCCTCAGACAGGGGGCCCTGAACACTGAAGCTTTCTTT.

This clone occurred once. V and J are TRBV19 and TRBJ1-1, with no clear D. This CDR3 contains 14 residues. Germline V gene lookup returns CDR1 LNHDA and CDR2 SQIVND (reference sequence). V lost 7 bases and J lost 10, with 22 bases in between. The CDR3 region has the DNA TGTGCCAGTAACACTCCCCTGGCGGGTTCGAGAGCTTTCTTT. It yields the protein CASNTPLAGSRAFF.

The rearrangement joins TRBV19 to TRBJ1-5; the D is unclear. Germline V gene data show CDR1 as LNHDA and CDR2 as SQIVND (reference sequence). CDR3 length: 14 residues. Deletions cut 5 bases from V and 6 bases from J, with 14 bases between. CDR3 DNA: TGTGCCAGTAGTCCGGTACTTTATACTCAGCCCCAGCATTTT. Amino acids: CASSPVLYTQPQHF.

This rearrangement joins TRBV5-1 to TRBJ2-7; 9 positions match TRBD1. Germline CDR1 reads SGHRS; CDR2 reads YFSETQ. V lost 0 bases and J lost 6; bases outside the gene matches: 7. CDR3 size: 15 residues. In DNA, the CDR3 is TGCGCCAGCAGCTTGGGGGGACAGGGTGCCTCCGAGCAGTACTTC. Its protein product is CASSLGGQGASEQYF.